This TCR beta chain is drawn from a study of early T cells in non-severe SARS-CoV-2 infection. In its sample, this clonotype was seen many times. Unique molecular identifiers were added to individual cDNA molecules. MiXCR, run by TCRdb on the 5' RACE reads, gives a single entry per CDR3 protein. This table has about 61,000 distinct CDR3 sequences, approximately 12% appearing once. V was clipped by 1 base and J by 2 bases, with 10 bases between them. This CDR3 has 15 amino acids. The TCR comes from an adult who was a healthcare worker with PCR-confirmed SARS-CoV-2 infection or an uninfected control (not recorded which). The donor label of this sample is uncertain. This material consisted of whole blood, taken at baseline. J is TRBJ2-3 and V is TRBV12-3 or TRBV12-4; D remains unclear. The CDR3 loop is CASSLGQADTDTQYF. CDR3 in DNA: TGTGCCAGCAGTTTAGGGCAGGCGGACACAGATACGCAGTATTTT.